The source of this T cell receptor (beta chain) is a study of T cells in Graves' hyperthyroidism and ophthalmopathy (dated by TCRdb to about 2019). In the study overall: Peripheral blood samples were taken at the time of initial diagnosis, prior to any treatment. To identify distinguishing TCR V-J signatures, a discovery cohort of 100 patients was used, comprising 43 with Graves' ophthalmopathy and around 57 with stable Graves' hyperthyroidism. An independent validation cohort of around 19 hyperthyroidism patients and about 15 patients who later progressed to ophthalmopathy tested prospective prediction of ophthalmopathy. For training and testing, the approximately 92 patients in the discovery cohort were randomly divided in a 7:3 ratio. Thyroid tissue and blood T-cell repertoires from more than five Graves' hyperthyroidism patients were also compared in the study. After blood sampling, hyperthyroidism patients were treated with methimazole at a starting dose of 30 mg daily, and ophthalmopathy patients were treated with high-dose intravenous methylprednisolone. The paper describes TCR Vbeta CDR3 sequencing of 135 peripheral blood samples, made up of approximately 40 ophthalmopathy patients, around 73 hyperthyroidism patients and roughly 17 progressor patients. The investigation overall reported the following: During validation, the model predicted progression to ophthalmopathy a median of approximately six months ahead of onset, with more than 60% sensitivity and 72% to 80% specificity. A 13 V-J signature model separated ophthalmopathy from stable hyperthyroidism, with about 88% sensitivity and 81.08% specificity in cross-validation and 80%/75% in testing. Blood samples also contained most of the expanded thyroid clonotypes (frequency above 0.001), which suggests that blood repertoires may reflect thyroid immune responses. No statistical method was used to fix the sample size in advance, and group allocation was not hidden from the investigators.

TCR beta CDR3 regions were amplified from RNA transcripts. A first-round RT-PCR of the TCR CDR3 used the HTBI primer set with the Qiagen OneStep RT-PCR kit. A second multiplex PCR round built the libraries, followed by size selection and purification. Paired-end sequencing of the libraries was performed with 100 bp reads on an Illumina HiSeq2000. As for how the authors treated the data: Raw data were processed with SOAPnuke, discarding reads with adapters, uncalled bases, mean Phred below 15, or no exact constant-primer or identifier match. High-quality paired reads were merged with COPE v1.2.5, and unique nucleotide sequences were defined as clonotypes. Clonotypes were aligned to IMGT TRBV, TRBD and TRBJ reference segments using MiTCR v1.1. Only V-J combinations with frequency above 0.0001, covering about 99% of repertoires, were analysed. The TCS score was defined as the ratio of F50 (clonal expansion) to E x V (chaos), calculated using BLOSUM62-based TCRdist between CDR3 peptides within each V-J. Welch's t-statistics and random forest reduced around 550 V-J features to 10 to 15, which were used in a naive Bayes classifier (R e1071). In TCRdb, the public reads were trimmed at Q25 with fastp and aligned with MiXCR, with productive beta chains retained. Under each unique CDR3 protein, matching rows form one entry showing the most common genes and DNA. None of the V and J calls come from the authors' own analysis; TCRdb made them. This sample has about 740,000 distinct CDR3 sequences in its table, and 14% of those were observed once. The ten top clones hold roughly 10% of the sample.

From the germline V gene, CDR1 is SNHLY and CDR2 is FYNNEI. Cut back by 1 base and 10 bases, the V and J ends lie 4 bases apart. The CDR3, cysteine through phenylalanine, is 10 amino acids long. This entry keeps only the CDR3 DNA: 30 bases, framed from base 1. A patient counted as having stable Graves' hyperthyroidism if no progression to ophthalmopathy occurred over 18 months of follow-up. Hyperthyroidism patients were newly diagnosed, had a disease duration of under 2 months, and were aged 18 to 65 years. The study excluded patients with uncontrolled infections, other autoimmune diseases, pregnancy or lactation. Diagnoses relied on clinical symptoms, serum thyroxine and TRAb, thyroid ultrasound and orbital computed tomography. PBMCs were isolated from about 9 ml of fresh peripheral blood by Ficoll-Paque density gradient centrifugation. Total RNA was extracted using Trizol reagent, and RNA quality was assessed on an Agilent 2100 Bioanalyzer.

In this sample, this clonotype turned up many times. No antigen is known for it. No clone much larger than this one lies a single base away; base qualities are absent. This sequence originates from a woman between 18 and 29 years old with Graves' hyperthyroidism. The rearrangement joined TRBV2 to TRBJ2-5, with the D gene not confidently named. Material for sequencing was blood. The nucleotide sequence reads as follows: TGTGCCAGCAGTGAAGGTCACCAGTACTTC. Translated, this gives CASSEGHQYF.